This T cell receptor beta chain was sequenced during a study of shared clonotypes between healthy human individuals. Findings and caveats of the study: Generation of non-shared clonotypes was less probable than generation of clonotypes shared by all four donors. Memory subsets had estimated richness that was generally smaller than that of naive subsets.

The CDR3 contains 15 residues. CDR1 and CDR2 (germline): SGHRS, YFSETQ. Trimming took 1 base from V and 6 from J, leaving 15 bases between them. Each sample came from a Caucasian adult donor living in Nashville, Tennessee. As regards this clone: Its matching antigen is unknown.

Method: immunoSEQ multiplex PCR; TCRdb's copy keeps in-frame clones and lacks some. The top ten hold about 1.5% of the sample, which has about 980,000 clones, over 75% seen once. This receptor was identified in a man aged 18 to 35 in good health. Sequenced: memory CD4+ T cells sorted from blood. Subset in this sample: CD45RA-negative fraction. The V call is TRBV5-1, the J call TRBJ2-3; perhaps TRBD1 as D (5 bases). The DNA of the CDR3 is TGCGCCAGCAGCTTGCAAGGGGCGGTTTTGGATACGCAGTATTTT. Its protein is CASSLQGAVLDTQYF.